The clone carrying this T cell receptor (beta chain) was observed many times. Its specificity is not known. The CDR3 consists of 12 residues. Deletions cut 4 bases from V and 7 bases from J, with 10 bases between. Germline values: CDR1 PRHDT, CDR2 FYEKMQ (reference sequence). The data stem from a study of regulatory T cells in long-lasting Graves disease. Stated time point: newly diagnosed GD, antithyroid drugs for less than 3 months. PBMC RNA was the source of the TCR library. Study observations and caveats: Researchers reported studying only peripheral blood, not thyroid tissue.

Researchers made TCR beta libraries by using iRepertoire HTBI primers and running Arm-PCR on CDR3 regions. TCRdb used MiXCR to reprocess the multiplex PCR reads, holding one entry per CDR3 protein. The repertoire includes roughly 410,000 distinct CDR3 sequences, approximately 15% of them detected once, and approximately 8% sits in the top ten. These data were also reused for a study on T cells in Graves' hyperthyroidism and ophthalmopathy.

Source: peripheral blood mononuclear cells (PBMCs), taken at new diagnosis, from a patient treated with antithyroid drugs. The chain recombines TRBV13 with TRBJ1-2; D unresolved. This clonotype was sampled from a woman aged 40-49 years with Graves disease. In DNA, the CDR3 is TGTGCCAGCAGCTCATCTAGGGTTGGCTACACCTTC. Translated, it gives CASSSSRVGYTF.